Presented here are 27 T cell receptor beta chains from one specimen sequenced in a study of CD8 T cells in ankylosing spondylitis. TCRdb reprocessed the 5' RACE reads via MiXCR and lists one record per CDR3 protein. The data contain some 90,000 distinct CDR3 sequences, 27% of them singletons. The sequenced sample consisted of blood, either unsorted or a sorted T cell fraction (not recorded which). Source of these receptors: a male donor with ankylosing spondylitis or in good health (not recorded which).

The V and J genes are TRBV4-1 and TRBJ2-1; D is possibly TRBD2 (5 bases). The CDR3 is 14 amino acids. The germline V gene encodes CDR1 MGHRA and CDR2 YSYEKL. Between the trimmed V and J ends, which lost 4 bases and 5 bases, there was a span of 12 bases. The chain's CDR3 is CASSPQIGDNEQFF. DNA for the CDR3: TGCGCCAGCAGCCCCCAAATCGGGGACAATGAGCAGTTCTTC.

The chain joins TRBV20-1 to TRBJ2-1; a weak D match, TRBD2 (5 bases). Between the trimmed V and J ends, which lost 0 bases and 9 bases, there was a span of 12 bases. CDR3 length: 13 residues. Germline V lookup: CDR1 DFQATT, CDR2 SNEGSKA (reference sequence). Here the CDR3 reads CSARDLGVSEQFF. The CDR3 nucleotides read TGCAGTGCTAGAGATCTCGGGGTCAGTGAGCAGTTCTTC.

The chain employs TRBV5-1 and TRBJ2-7; D might be TRBD1 or TRBD2, each matching 5 bases. Looked up from germline, CDR1 is SGHRS and CDR2 is YFSETQ. This CDR3 region has 9 residues. The CDR3 region is CASSLVGDV. The CDR3 nucleotides are TGCGCCAGCAGCTTGGTGGGGGACGTC.

This clonotype turned up a few times. The rearrangement uses TRBV3-1 and TRBJ2-1; 7 bases match TRBD2. The CDR3 covers 14 residues. Germline values: CDR1 LGHDT, CDR2 YNNKEL (reference sequence). V trimming: 7 bases; J trimming: 5 bases; junction bases outside the gene matches: 8. DNA of the CDR3: TGTGCCAGCAAGGCCGGGACTACGAACAATGAGCAGTTCTTC. This codes for CASKAGTTNNEQFF.

This clonotype appeared a few times. The chain carries TRBV7-9 and TRBJ1-2; 7 nucleotides agree with TRBD1. V dropped 5 bases and J dropped 7; count of bases not matched to a gene: 7. The CDR3 contains 13 residues. Germline CDR1 reads SEHNR; CDR2 reads FQNEAQ (reference sequence). The CDR3 coding sequence is TGTGCCAGCAGCATCGACAGGGTACGTGGCTACACCTTC. Translation gives CASSIDRVRGYTF. The complete variable domain, with remaining parts taken from reference TRBV7-9 and TRBJ1-2, reads DTGVSQNPRHKITKRGQNVTFRCDPISEHNRLYWYRQTLGQGPEFLTYFQNEAQLEKSRLLSDRFSAERPKGSFSTLEIQRTEQGDSAMYLCASSIDRVRGYTFGSGTRLTVV.

V gene TRBV4-1 combines with J gene TRBJ2-1; unclear D gene. Germline CDR1 and CDR2: MGHRA and YSYEKL. This CDR3 spans 14 amino acids. The V end lost 0 bases, the J end lost 6 bases, and 9 bases lay between the germline ends. Written as DNA, the CDR3 is TGCGCCAGCAGCCAAGATCGGCCGCTCAATGAGCAGTTCTTC. The encoded protein is CASSQDRPLNEQFF.

This clonotype was found a few times. The chain joins TRBV3-1 to TRBJ2-7; 7 bases agree with TRBD2. Germline values: CDR1 LGHDT, CDR2 YNNKEL (reference sequence). The CDR3 contains 14 residues. V trimming: 0 bases; J trimming: 5 bases; junction bases outside the gene matches: 4. The CDR3 is CASSQDRLAHEQYF. The CDR3 nucleotides are TGTGCCAGCAGCCAAGACAGACTAGCCCACGAGCAGTACTTC.

V is TRBV5-6 and J is TRBJ2-7; D is unresolved. Germline-derived CDR1 and CDR2 are SGHDT and YYEEEE. CDR3 length: 9 residues. Trimming left V 4 bases short and J 7 bases short, with 3 bases between. The CDR3 region is CASSPEQYV. For the CDR3, the DNA is TGTGCCAGCAGCCCGGAGCAGTACGTC.

This chain joins TRBV29-1 and TRBJ2-5, with D perhaps TRBD2 (5 bases). There are 13 residues in the CDR3. Trimming cost V 5 bases and J 0 bases, with 10 bases left between them. CDR1 and CDR2 (germline): SQVTM, ANQGSEA. As DNA, the CDR3 is TGCAGCGTTTCTGGAGGAAACCAAGAGACCCAGTACTTC. This gives the protein CSVSGGNQETQYF.

This clonotype was seen a handful of times. CDR3 sequence reads: CASSEDWTGTYEQYV. CDR3 nucleotide sequence: TGTGCCAGCAGTGAAGATTGGACAGGGACCTACGAGCAGTACGTC. The genes are TRBV6-1 and TRBJ2-7, with 8 bases that match TRBD1. The CDR3 runs to 15 residues. Per the germline V gene, CDR1 is MNHNS and CDR2 is SASEGT. The trim removed 1 base at V and 2 bases at J, leaving 4 bases unmatched.

This clonotype showed up many times. The chain combines TRBV7-2 with TRBJ2-7, with TRBD2 identical over 16 bases. There are 16 residues in the CDR3. Trimming at V came to 3 bases and at J to 8 bases, leaving 7 bases not matched to a gene. Germline-derived CDR1 and CDR2 are SGHTA and FQGNSA. The CDR3 spells CASSFSGTSGRVQQYF. The CDR3 DNA reads TGTGCCAGCAGCTTCTCCGGGACTAGCGGGAGGGTGCAGCAGTACTTC.

At least ten counts were recorded for this clonotype. The chain has TRBV5-1 and TRBJ2-5; D is uncertain. Between the trimmed V and J ends, which lost 2 bases and 2 bases, there was a span of 10 bases. The CDR3 runs to 14 residues. CDR1 and CDR2 (germline): SGHRS, YFSETQ. This CDR3 is CASSFGRRQETQYF. The CDR3 coding sequence is TGCGCCAGCAGCTTCGGCCGACGACAAGAGACCCAGTACTTC.

V and J are TRBV3-1 and TRBJ2-1; TRBD2 matches 8 bases. The CDR3 totals 14 residues. Germline V lookup: CDR1 LGHDT, CDR2 YNNKEL (reference sequence). V was clipped by 7 bases and J by 7 bases; unmatched bases: 9. The CDR3 region is CASNLRGAENEQFF. CDR3 DNA: TGTGCCAGCAACTTGCGGGGGGCAGAGAATGAGCAGTTCTTC.

The chain couples TRBV5-1 to TRBJ2-7; 7 nucleotides align to TRBD1. The germline gives CDR1 SGHRS, CDR2 YFSETQ. CDR3 length: 14 residues. With V trimmed by 5 bases and J by 1 base, 6 bases remained unmatched. As DNA, the CDR3 is TGCGCCAGCAGACCCTGGGACAGTTCCTACGAGCAGTACTTC. It encodes CASRPWDSSYEQYF.

The genes are TRBV5-1 and TRBJ1-1; 7 positions agree with TRBD1. The CDR3 is made up of 14 amino acids. Germline V gene lookup returns CDR1 SGHRS and CDR2 YFSETQ. V trimming: 2 bases; J trimming: 6 bases; junction bases outside the gene matches: 7. The CDR3 region has the DNA TGCGCCAGCAGCTTCGGACAGGCAAAGGCTGAAGCTTTCTTT. Protein product: CASSFGQAKAEAFF.

V and J are TRBV12-3 or TRBV12-4 and TRBJ2-1; 8 bases map to TRBD2. J gave up 1 base and V 6 bases, and 5 bases lay outside the gene matches. The CDR3 consists of 15 residues. CDR3 DNA: TGTGCCAGCAGCGCTACTAGCGGATCCTACAATGAGCAGTTCTTC. This codes for CASSATSGSYNEQFF.

V is TRBV7-2 and J is TRBJ2-1, with 8 bases identical to TRBD2. The length of the CDR3 is 13 residues. Trimming cost V 4 bases and J 15 bases; bases outside gene matches: 11. Per the germline V gene, CDR1 is SGHTA and CDR2 is FQGNSA. In nucleotides, the CDR3 is TGTGCCAGCAGCTCCCACCAAGCGGGAGCAACGTTCTTC. Its protein product is CASSSHQAGATFF.

V usage is TRBV10-3 and J usage is TRBJ1-5; D ambiguous. Germline V gene lookup returns CDR1 ENHRY and CDR2 SYGVKD. V lost 9 bases to trimming and J lost 5 bases, with 17 bases between them. The CDR3 contains 14 residues. The CDR3 coding sequence is TGTGCCATACGATCAGACGGCGGGGATCAGCCCCAGCATTTT. Translating gives CAIRSDGGDQPQHF.

The chain uses TRBV5-1 and TRBJ1-2; D is perhaps TRBD1 (5 bases). From germline, CDR1 is SGHRS and CDR2 YFSETQ. Between the trimmed V and J ends, which lost 1 base and 10 bases, there was a span of 11 bases. The CDR3 sequence is 12 residues long. CDR3 DNA sequence: TGCGCCAGCAGCTTGTCAGGGTTCGACTACACCTTC. It codes for CASSLSGFDYTF.

Many counts were recorded for this clonotype. This chain joins TRBV5-1 and TRBJ2-1; D is ambiguous. Germline values: CDR1 SGHRS, CDR2 YFSETQ. This CDR3 comprises 13 residues. The ends were cut back, 1 base at V and 4 bases at J, with 6 bases in the middle. DNA for the CDR3: TGCGCCAGCAGCTTGCTGGGGTACAATGAGCAGTTCTTC. Translating it yields CASSLLGYNEQFF.

With regard to this clonotype: The CDR3 ends on some other residue instead of the conserved phenylalanine or tryptophan, so this is likely a read error. The chain joins TRBV6-1 to TRBJ2-1, with a possible D match to TRBD1 (6 bases). V lost 5 bases and J lost 8, with 16 bases in between. This CDR3 spans 14 amino acids. The germline V gene encodes CDR1 MNHNS and CDR2 SASEGT. The CDR3: CASSRLGAQDEQFS. In DNA form, the CDR3 reads TGTGCCAGCAGTCGGCTGGGGGCGCAAGATGAGCAGTTCTCC.

This clonotype was found a few times. The chain combines TRBV3-1 with TRBJ1-2; no clear D gene. V lost 3 bases, J lost 0 bases, and 11 bases lay in between. This CDR3 comprises 15 residues. Germline assignment: CDR1 LGHDT and CDR2 YNNKEL (reference sequence). The CDR3 nucleotides are TGTGCCAGCAGCCAGGGCCGAGGAGCTAACTATGGCTACACCTTC. Translation gives CASSQGRGANYGYTF.

The V call is TRBV12-3 or TRBV12-4, the J call TRBJ1-1; D may be TRBD1 (5 bases). There are 14 residues in the CDR3. V was trimmed by 8 bases and J by 7 bases, leaving 20 bases between them. The CDR3 DNA sequence: TGTGCCAGCGGCCGGGGACTGGTGAAAGGTGAAGCTTTCTTT. Translation gives CASGRGLVKGEAFF.

This clonotype was detected only a few times. The V and J genes are TRBV5-1 and TRBJ2-2, with D perhaps TRBD1 (6 bases). CDR3 length: 13 residues. The V and J ends lost 7 bases and 6 bases respectively, with 13 bases between them. Per the germline V gene, CDR1 is SGHRS and CDR2 is YFSETQ. The CDR3 region has the DNA TGCGCCAGCCTGGACAGTTGGCCCGGGGAGCTGTTTTTT. Amino acids: CASLDSWPGELFF.

The genes are TRBV20-1 and TRBJ1-2, with D uncertain. From germline, CDR1 is DFQATT and CDR2 SNEGSKA (reference sequence). Trimming cost V 0 bases and J 5 bases, with 10 bases left between them. The length of the CDR3 is 13 residues. In DNA, the CDR3 is TGCAGTGCTAGAGATCCCCAAACATATGGCTACACCTTC. Encoded protein: CSARDPQTYGYTF.

The chain couples TRBV6-6 to TRBJ2-5, with no clear D. Germline CDR1 MNHNY, CDR2 SVGAGI (reference sequence). V lost 5 bases to trimming and J lost 5 bases, with 6 bases between them. This CDR3 contains 11 residues. DNA for the CDR3: TGTGCCAGCAGTCCCCTGGAGACCCAGTACTTC. This gives the protein CASSPLETQYF.

V is TRBV10-3 and J is TRBJ1-2; 8 positions match TRBD1. V trimming: 6 bases; J trimming: 3 bases; junction bases outside the gene matches: 3. Germline values: CDR1 ENHRY, CDR2 SYGVKD. The CDR3 spans 13 residues. The CDR3 DNA is TGTGCCATCAGGACGGACAGGGACTATGGCTACACCTTC. It encodes CAIRTDRDYGYTF.